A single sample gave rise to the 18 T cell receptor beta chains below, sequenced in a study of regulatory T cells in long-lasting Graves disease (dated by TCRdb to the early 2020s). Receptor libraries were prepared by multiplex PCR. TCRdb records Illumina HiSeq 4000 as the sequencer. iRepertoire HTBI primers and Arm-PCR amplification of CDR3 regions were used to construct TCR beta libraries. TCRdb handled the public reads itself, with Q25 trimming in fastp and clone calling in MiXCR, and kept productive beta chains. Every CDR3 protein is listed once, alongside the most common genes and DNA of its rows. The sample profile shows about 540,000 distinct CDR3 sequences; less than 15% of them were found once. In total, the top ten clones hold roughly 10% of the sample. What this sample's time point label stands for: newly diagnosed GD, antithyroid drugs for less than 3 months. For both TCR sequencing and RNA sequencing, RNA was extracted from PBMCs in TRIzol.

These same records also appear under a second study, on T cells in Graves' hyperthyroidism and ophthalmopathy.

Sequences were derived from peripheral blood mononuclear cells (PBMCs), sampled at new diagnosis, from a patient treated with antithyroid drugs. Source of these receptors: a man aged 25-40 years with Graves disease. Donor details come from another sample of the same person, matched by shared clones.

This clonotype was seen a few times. Here the CDR3 reads CASSPGDQTSGGYTF. CDR3 sequence (DNA): TGTGCCAGCTCACCAGGGGACCAAACGAGCGGAGGCTACACCTTC. The chain links TRBV18 to TRBJ1-2; D is perhaps TRBD1 (5 bases). The CDR3 spans 15 residues. V was shortened by 2 bases and J by 8 bases, with 18 bases between the two germline ends. Germline V gives CDR1 KGHSH, CDR2 LQKENI.

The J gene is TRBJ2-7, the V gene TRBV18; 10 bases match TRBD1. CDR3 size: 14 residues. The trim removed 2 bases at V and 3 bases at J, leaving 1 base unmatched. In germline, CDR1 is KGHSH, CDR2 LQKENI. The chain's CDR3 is CASSPGTGDYEQYF. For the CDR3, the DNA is TGTGCCAGCTCACCAGGGACAGGGGACTACGAGCAGTACTTC. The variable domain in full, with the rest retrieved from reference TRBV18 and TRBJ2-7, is NAGVMQNPRHLVRRRGQEARLRCSPMKGHSHVYWYRQLPEEGLKFMVYLQKENIIDESGMPKERFSAEFPKEGPSILRIQQVVRGDSAAYFCASSPGTGDYEQYFGPGTRLTVT.

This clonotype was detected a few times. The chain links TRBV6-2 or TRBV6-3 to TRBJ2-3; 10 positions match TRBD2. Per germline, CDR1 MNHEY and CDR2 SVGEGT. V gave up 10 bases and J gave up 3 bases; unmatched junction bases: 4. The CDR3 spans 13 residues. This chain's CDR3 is CATSGLATDTQYF. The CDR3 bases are TGTGCCACGTCGGGACTAGCGACAGATACGCAGTATTTT.

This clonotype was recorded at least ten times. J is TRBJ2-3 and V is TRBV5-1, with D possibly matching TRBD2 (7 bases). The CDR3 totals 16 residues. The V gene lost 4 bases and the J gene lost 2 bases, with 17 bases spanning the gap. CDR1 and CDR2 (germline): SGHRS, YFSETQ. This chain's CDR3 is CASSGMAGASTDTQYF. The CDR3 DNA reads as TGCGCCAGCAGCGGGATGGCGGGGGCCTCCACAGATACGCAGTATTTT.

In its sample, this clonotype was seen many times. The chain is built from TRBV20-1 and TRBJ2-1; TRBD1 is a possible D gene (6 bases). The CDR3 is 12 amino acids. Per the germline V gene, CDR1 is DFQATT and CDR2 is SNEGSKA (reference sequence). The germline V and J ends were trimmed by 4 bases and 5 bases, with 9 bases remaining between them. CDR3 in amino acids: CSAKQGHNEQFF. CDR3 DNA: TGCAGTGCTAAACAGGGCCACAATGAGCAGTTCTTC.

The CDR3 DNA reads as TGCAGCGTTGAAAACGTGGAGGGTAGCGGATCCTACAATGAGCAGTTCTTC. Its translation is CSVENVEGSGSYNEQFF. This chain joins TRBV29-1 and TRBJ2-1; TRBD2 might be the D (6 bases). Trimming pared 2 bases from V and 1 base from J, leaving 18 bases between. The V gene's germline CDR1 is SQVTM and CDR2 ANQGSEA. This CDR3 has 17 residues.

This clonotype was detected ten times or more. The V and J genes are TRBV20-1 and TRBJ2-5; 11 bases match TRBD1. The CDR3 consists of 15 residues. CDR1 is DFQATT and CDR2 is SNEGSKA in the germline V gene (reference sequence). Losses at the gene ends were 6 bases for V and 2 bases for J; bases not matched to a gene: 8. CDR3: CSASGQGDRQETQYF. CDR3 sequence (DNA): TGCAGTGCCTCGGGACAGGGGGACAGGCAAGAGACCCAGTACTTC.

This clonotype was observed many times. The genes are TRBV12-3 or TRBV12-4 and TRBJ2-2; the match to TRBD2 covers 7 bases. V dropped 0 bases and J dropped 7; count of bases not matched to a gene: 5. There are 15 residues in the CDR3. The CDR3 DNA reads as TGTGCCAGCAGTTTAGCGGGGGGGACGGTCGGGGAGCTGTTTTTT. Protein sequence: CASSLAGGTVGELFF.

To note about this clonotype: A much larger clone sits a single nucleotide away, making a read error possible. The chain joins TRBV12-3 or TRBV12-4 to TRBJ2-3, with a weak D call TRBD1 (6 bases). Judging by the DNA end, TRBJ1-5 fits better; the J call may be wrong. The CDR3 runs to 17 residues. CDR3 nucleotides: TGTGCCAGCAGTTTAGAGAGGCAGGGGCATTTCACAGATACGCAGCATTTT. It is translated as CASSLERQGHFTDTQHF.

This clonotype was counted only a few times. CDR3 in amino acids: CAWSVRVTGTGNTIYF. The CDR3 DNA reads as TGTGCCTGGAGTGTCCGCGTGACAGGGACTGGAAACACCATATATTTT. This rearrangement joins TRBV30 to TRBJ1-3; 7 bases line up with TRBD1. V lost 0 bases and J lost 2; bases outside the gene matches: 7. The germline V gene has CDR1 GTSNPN and CDR2 SVGIG (reference sequence). The length of the CDR3 is 16 residues.

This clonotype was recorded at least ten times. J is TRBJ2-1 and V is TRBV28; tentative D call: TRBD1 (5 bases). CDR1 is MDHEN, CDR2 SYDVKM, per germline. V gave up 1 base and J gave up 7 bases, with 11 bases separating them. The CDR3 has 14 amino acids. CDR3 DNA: TGTGCCAGCAGTTTATTGCAGGGCCCTAATGAGCAGTTCTTC. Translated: CASSLLQGPNEQFF.

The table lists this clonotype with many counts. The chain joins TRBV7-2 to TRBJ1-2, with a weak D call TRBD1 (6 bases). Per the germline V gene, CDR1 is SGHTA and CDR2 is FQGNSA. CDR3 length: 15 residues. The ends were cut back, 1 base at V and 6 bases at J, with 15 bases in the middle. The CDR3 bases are TGTGCCAGCAGCTTAGACAGGGTAGTCTATAATGGCTACACCTTC. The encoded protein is CASSLDRVVYNGYTF.

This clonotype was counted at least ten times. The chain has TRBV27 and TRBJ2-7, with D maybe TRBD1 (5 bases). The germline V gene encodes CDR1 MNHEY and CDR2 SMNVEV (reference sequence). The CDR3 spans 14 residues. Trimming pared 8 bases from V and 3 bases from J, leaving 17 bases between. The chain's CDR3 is CASGREHKVYEQYF. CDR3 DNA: TGTGCCAGCGGCAGGGAACATAAAGTCTACGAGCAGTACTTC.

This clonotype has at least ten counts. The CDR3 bases are TGCAGTGCTTCCGGACAGAAAACCTACGAGCAGTACTTC. Its protein is CSASGQKTYEQYF. This chain joins TRBV20-1 and TRBJ2-7; tentative D call: TRBD1 (6 bases). V was shortened by 5 bases and J by 2 bases, with 13 bases between the two germline ends. Germline V gene lookup returns CDR1 DFQATT and CDR2 SNEGSKA (reference sequence). The CDR3 runs to 13 residues.

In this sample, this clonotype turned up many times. The CDR3 DNA is TGTGCCAGCAGTTTTTTGTGGGAGTGGAGCACAGATACGCAGTATTTT. As protein: CASSFLWEWSTDTQYF. The chain has TRBV12-3 or TRBV12-4 and TRBJ2-3, with a tentative D call TRBD2 (5 bases). The V gene lost 3 bases and the J gene lost 0 bases, with 13 bases spanning the gap. The length of the CDR3 is 16 residues.

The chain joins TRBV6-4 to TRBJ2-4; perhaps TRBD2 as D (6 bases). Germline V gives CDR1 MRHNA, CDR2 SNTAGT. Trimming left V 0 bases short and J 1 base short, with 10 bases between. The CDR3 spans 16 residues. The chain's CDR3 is CASSDSKGRAKNIQYF. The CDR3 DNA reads TGTGCCAGCAGTGACTCAAAAGGGAGGGCCAAAAACATTCAGTACTTC.

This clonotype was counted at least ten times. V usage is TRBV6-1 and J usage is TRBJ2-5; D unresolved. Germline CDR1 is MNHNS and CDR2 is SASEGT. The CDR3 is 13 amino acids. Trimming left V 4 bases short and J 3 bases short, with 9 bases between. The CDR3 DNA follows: TGTGCCAGCAGTGTGGACGAAAAAGAGACCCAGTACTTC. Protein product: CASSVDEKETQYF.

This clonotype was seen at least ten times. The CDR3 DNA reads TGTGCCAGCTCATTCGACAGAGCTGAAGCTTTCTTT. The encoded protein is CASSFDRAEAFF. V is TRBV18 and J is TRBJ1-1; D may be TRBD1 (5 bases). This CDR3 comprises 12 residues. Per germline, CDR1 KGHSH and CDR2 LQKENI. Trimming stripped 5 bases from V and 6 bases from J, with 10 bases between.